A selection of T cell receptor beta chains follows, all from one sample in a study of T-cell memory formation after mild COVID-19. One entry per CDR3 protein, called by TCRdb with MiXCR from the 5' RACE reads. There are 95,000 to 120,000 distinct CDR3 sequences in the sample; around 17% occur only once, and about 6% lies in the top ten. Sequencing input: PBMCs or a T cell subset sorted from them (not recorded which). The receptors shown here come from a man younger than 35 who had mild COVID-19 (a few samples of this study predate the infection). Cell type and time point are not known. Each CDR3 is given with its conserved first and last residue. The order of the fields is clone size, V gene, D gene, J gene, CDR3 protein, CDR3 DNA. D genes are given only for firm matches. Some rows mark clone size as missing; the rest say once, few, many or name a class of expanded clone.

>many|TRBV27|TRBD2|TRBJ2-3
CASTGGGRGTDTQYF
TGTGCCAGCACCGGGGGGGGCCGGGGGACAGATACGCAGTATTTT
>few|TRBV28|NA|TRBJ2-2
CAVRLNTGELFF
TGTGCCGTCCGATTGAACACCGGGGAGCTGTTTTTT
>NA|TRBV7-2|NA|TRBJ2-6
CASTSISRPRANVLTF
TGTGCCAGCACCTCTATATCACGGCCCAGGGCCAACGTCCTGACTTTC
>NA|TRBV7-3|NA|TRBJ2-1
CASSYGTSVYNEQFF
TGTGCCAGCAGCTATGGGACCTCGGTCTACAATGAGCAGTTCTTC
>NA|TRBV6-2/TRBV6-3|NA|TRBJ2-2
CASLAFAGELFF
TGTGCCAGCCTAGCGTTCGCCGGGGAGCTGTTTTTT
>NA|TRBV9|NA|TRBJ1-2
CASSVEPTNYGYTF
TGTGCCAGCAGCGTAGAGCCGACCAACTATGGCTACACCTTC
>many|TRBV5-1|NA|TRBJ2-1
CASSLVSLSYNEQFF
TGCGCCAGCAGCTTGGTCTCCCTCTCCTACAATGAGCAGTTCTTC
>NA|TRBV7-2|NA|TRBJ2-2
CASSLGFGANTGELFF
TGTGCCAGCAGCTTAGGTTTTGGGGCGAACACCGGGGAGCTGTTTTTT
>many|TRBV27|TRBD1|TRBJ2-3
CASSRRQGLSDTQYF
TGTGCCAGCAGTCGCCGACAGGGGCTTTCAGATACGCAGTATTTT
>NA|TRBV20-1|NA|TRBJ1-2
CSASFGYTF
TGCAGTGCTAGTTTCGGCTACACCTTC
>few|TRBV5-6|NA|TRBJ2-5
CASTLGLTSFETQYF
TGTGCCAGCACCCTAGGCCTTACCAGTTTCGAGACCCAGTACTTC
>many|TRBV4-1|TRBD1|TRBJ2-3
CASSPGQASTDTQYF
TGCGCCAGCAGCCCTGGACAGGCTAGCACAGATACGCAGTATTTT
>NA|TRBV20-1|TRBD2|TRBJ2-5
CSAKSSGGYETQYF
TGCAGTGCTAAGTCCAGCGGGGGATATGAGACCCAGTACTTC
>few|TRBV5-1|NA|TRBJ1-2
CASSLDTRGYGYTF
TGCGCCAGCAGCTTGGACACGAGGGGCTATGGCTACACCTTC
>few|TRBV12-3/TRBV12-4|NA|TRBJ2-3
CASSPREATDTQYF
TGTGCCAGCAGTCCGAGGGAGGCCACAGATACGCAGTATTTT
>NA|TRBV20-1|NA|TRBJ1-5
CSARPGGRNQPQHF
TGCAGTGCTAGGCCAGGCGGGCGCAATCAGCCCCAGCATTTT
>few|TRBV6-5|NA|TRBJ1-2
CASSYGGGYGYTF
TGTGCCAGCAGTTACGGGGGGGGCTATGGCTACACCTTC
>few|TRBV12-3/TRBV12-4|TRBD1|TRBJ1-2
CASSLLPVRQGGYGYTF
TGTGCCAGCAGTTTACTACCCGTCCGACAGGGTGGATATGGCTACACCTTC
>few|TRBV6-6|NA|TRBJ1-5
CASGGQGRRQPQHF
TGTGCCAGCGGAGGTCAGGGGCGGCGGCAGCCCCAGCATTTT
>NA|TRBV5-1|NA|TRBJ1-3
CASSSRAGNTIYF
TGCGCCAGCAGCTCGAGGGCTGGAAACACCATATATTTT
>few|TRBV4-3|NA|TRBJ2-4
CASSQAGIMAAKNIQYF
TGCGCCAGCAGCCAGGCAGGGATCATGGCTGCCAAAAACATTCAGTACTTC
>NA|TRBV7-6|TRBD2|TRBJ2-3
CASSLGGGNTDTQYF
TGTGCCAGCAGCTTAGGCGGGGGGAATACAGATACGCAGTATTTT
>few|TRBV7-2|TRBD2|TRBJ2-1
CASSLERGLNEQFF
TGTGCCAGCAGCTTGGAGCGGGGGCTCAATGAGCAGTTCTTC
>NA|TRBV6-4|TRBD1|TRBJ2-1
CASSPQGQGSSYNEQFF
TGTGCCAGCAGCCCTCAGGGACAGGGAAGCTCCTACAATGAGCAGTTCTTC
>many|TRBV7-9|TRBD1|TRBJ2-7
CASSALDRDTYEQYF
TGTGCCAGCAGCGCACTCGACAGGGACACCTACGAGCAGTACTTC
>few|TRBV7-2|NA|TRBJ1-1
CASSLGGLDGRAFF
TGTGCCAGCAGCTTAGGGGGGCTGGATGGTAGAGCTTTCTTT
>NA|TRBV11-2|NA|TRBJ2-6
CASIMSGANVLTF
TGTGCCAGCATCATGTCTGGGGCCAACGTCCTGACTTTC
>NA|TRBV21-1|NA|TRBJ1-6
CASRQGPRNSPLHF
TGTGCCAGCAGACAGGGGCCCCGAAATTCACCCCTCCACTTT
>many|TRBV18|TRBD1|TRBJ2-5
CASSFRQGGETQYF
TGTGCCAGCTCGTTCAGACAGGGTGGAGAGACCCAGTACTTC
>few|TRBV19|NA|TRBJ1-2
CASSIRSYGYTF
TGTGCCAGTAGTATACGCAGCTATGGCTACACCTTC
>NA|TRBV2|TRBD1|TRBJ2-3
CASSEEGQGADTQYF
TGTGCCAGCAGTGAAGAGGGACAGGGGGCAGATACGCAGTATTTT
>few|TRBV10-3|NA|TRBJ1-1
CAISESKGRTEAFF
TGTGCCATCAGTGAGTCGAAAGGGAGGACTGAAGCTTTCTTT
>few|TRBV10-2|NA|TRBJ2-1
CASSFQYNEQFF
TGCGCCAGCAGTTTCCAGTACAATGAGCAGTTCTTC